This entry features one T cell receptor beta chain sequence. Its antigen is not yet known. No base qualities exist here, and no much larger clone lies one base off it. Reading from cysteine to phenylalanine, the CDR3 counts 15 amino acids. Only the CDR3 portion is preserved as DNA: 45 bases, with reading frame beginning at the first base. Germline trimming: 5 bases from V, 4 bases from J; junction bases outside gene matches: 9. The germline V gene (reference sequence) specifies SEHNR as CDR1 and FQNEAQ as CDR2. This entry comes from a study of cytomegalovirus exposure and HLA in healthy donors (dated by TCRdb to the late 2010s). Some background on the complete study: An earlier analysis of roughly 630 of the donors reported 250 to 300 Gb of sequence data and more than 90 million unique TCR beta sequences from about 180 million T cells. Roughly 300 gigabases of sequencing data and approximately 80 million unique TCR sequences were included in an early release covering 500 to 750 HLA-typed donors. Of the 398 genotyped donors, roughly 85% fell in the genetic ancestry cluster associated with self-reported Caucasian donors. The study was designed to test whether signatures of past pathogen exposure could be identified by cataloging public T cell receptors. The T cell repertoires of several hundred subjects were profiled by immunosequencing and related to cytomegalovirus serostatus. Along with the roughly 710-subject first cohort, a separate validation cohort of over a hundred different subjects was used. The study combined high-throughput TCR immunosequencing, statistical association of individual TCRs with disease status, and machine learning to predict cytomegalovirus infection status. To study patterns of TCR occurrence, a later analysis re-analyzed previously published TCR beta repertoires from 666 donors and added high-resolution HLA genotyping. The later analysis used no new phenotypic data to find candidate immune exposures, relying instead on TCR beta sequences and their occurrence across donors. In an earlier analysis of 500 to 650 of the donors, high-throughput TCR beta sequencing was used to judge whether each TCR beta V gene segment behaved as functional or pseudogenic. Donor age, sex, ethnicity and CMV serostatus were compiled alongside the repertoire data. In a later genetic analysis, genome-wide SNP genotypes for about three fifths of the roughly 670 donors were used, and that subset was treated as a discovery cohort. Every repertoire in the discovery cohort had been generated on one and the same sequencing platform. Both class I and class II loci were covered by HLA typing, at four-digit resolution. Typing coverage differed by locus: A, B, C, DRB1 and DQB1 were typed in roughly 629-630 donors, DQA1 in 522, DPA1 in nearly 610, and DPB1 in 450 to 480. Roughly five DR-DQ haplotypes were treated as single units for association and clustering because of strong linkage in the cohort. Among some 410 genotyped donors of the cohort, an average of roughly 230,000 unique TCR beta nucleotide sequences was sequenced per donor, of which about 18% were non-productive. What the study reported, not specific to this receptor: The classifier was reported to diagnose cytomegalovirus status with high specificity and sensitivity in both the original and validation cohorts. Because counts were too low, approximately 15 rarely observed V segments, including chromosome 9 orphons, were excluded from the earlier analysis of fewer than 650 of the donors. The study listed 150 to 200 TCR beta chains as associated with cytomegalovirus. It was suggested by the authors that the approach could potentially be generalized to other disease states and immunological phenotypes. A later genetic analysis reported fewer N-insertions in productive TCRs among donors in an Asian-associated ancestry cluster than the approximately 670-donor mean. The cohort was sequenced for TCR beta chains only, and without alpha or paired-chain data the features that could be detected were limited. The presence/absence analyses assumed that sequencing depth was roughly uniform across donors, and that assumption may not be true. Correlated functional status among segregating V segments might be attributable to linkage disequilibrium, but an unknown experimental factor could not be ruled out. A later analysis found that TCR association rates varied across HLA loci, with DRB1 alleles showing the most associated TCRs and HLA-C alleles the fewest. A cluster of highly shared sequence variants was judged likely to represent a technical artifact of the sequencing pipeline. A further reported finding was that TCR beta sequences accurately predicted the HLA-A and HLA-B alleles for most subjects in the first cohort. For the cohort, immune exposure information was limited to CMV serostatus. Across donors, most TCR sequences were observed very rarely, whereas some public TCRs were present in many individuals. A later analysis associated roughly 17,000 TCR beta sequences with specific HLA alleles at a false discovery rate of 0.05. In a later analysis, several top co-occurrence clusters were reported to appear linked to parvovirus B19, influenza, CMV and Epstein-Barr virus. Broadly in line with IMGT annotations, most TCR beta V segments showed up in productive rearrangements about 87% or about 30% of the time in an earlier analysis of 587 of the donors. In a later genetic analysis, a missense DCLRE1C variant was associated with V-gene and J-gene trimming of TCR beta chains, and the association was replicated in an independent cohort. Because HLA typing was unavailable for some donors at each locus, only the typed subset was used in association tests. A later analysis found that HLA-associated TCR beta chains were more clonally expanded and had lower generation probabilities than equally common non-associated chains. Some IMGT-functional V segments, including TRBV6-2 and TRBV6-3, could not be told apart with the 87-base-pair reads, so those segments were excluded. Three of the identified cytomegalovirus-associated TCR beta chains were confirmed in vitro to be specific for cytomegalovirus antigens. When HLA alleles, especially DR and DQ, strongly co-occurred, attributing TCR associations to individual alleles was difficult. Most CMV-associated TCR beta chains appeared to be HLA-restricted in a later analysis, and the HLA associations seemed to be driven largely by CMV exposure.

The cohort comprised several hundred healthy bone marrow donors. At the time of sampling, every cohort member was nominally healthy, though immune exposures that went unrecorded were likely present. The donor was CMV seronegative and was included in the group of under 450 seronegative cohort members. A peripheral blood sample was provided by each donor, and peripheral blood mononuclear cells were used for TCR beta sequencing. Genomic DNA was extracted from the blood cell samples with the Qiagen DNeasy Blood Extraction Kit. Libraries were prepared through the immunoSEQ multiplex PCR assay. For the multiplex PCR, a mixture combining 60 forward primers for TCR Vbeta segments and 13 reverse primers for TCR Jbeta segments was used. Amplification of the CDR3 region of rearranged TCR beta genes was performed with a multiplex PCR assay on genomic DNA. The Illumina HiSeq System was used to sequence the amplified TCR beta libraries as 87-base-pair reads. Under the source paper's analysis protocol: A later analysis counted around 72 million unique TCR beta chains across the 650 to 800 repertoires, and about 10 million of these chains were shared by at least two donors. To remove PCR and sequencing errors, raw reads were error-corrected and collapsed into unique sequences using a nearest-neighbor algorithm that merged closely related sequences. To assign V, D and J gene segments, CDR3 sequences were aligned to IMGT reference sequences. For a sequence to be retained, a match of at least six nucleotides was required to both a V gene segment and a J gene segment. Rearrangements were called productive when the CDR3 lacked stop codons and stayed in frame with V and J; all others were non-productive. Following IMGT convention, CDR3 was defined as the stretch from the second conserved V-encoded cysteine to the conserved J-encoded phenylalanine. The earlier analysis of about 640 of the donors excluded any sequence lacking an unambiguous match to a single V gene segment. An earlier analysis of under 750 of the donors called V segments functional above 56.7% productive rearrangements and segregating when the between-donor standard deviation exceeded 5%. A statistical classification framework was developed to diagnose cytomegalovirus status using the catalog of TCR beta chain sequences. In a later analysis, TCR nucleotide sequences were compared against IMGT/GENE-DB human TR gene sequences so that V and J genes could be assigned. Using the TCRdist pipeline, a later analysis assigned CDR3 sequences along with most-parsimonious VDJ recombination scenarios. In a later analysis, each TCR beta chain was defined by its CDR3 amino acid sequence together with its V-gene family, and reads lacking a unique V-gene family were excluded. As a way to deal with suspected cross-contamination and a sequencing artifact, a later analysis dropped 592 nucleotide sequences that were highly shared and had low generation probability. In a later analysis, a clonal expansion index for each public chain was calculated from normalized within-repertoire ranks of inferred template counts. Generation probabilities in a later analysis came from a VDJ recombination model fitted to out-of-frame rearrangements, and those results were checked against IGoR. In a later analysis, hypergeometric tests were used to score TCR-TCR, TCR-HLA and TCR-CMV co-occurrence, with a repertoire-size bias correction applied to TCR pairs. A later analysis estimated false discovery rates by permuting HLA or CMV assignments 20 times. In a later analysis, co-occurring TCRs were grouped with DBSCAN, and TCRdist sequence similarity was added when clustering was performed within HLA-allele-positive subsets. Repertoires with fewer than 30,000 or more than 120,000 public chains were left out of co-occurrence clustering, as were four to six repertoires with anomalous nucleotide sharing. In its TCRdb copy, this immuneACCESS table keeps in-frame sequences only and misses some clones. Where compared with another copy, unresolved V genes explain less than half of these, and the others have no known cause. From that table come the V and J calls and clone size; the DNA was used to work out D and trimming. This sample lists roughly 170,000 clones; 80% were detected once. The top ten clones comprise 1.3% of the sample.

The sequenced material came from PBMCs. The chain uses TRBV7-9 and TRBJ2-5; 8 bases in the middle match TRBD2. This receptor was identified in a man younger than 45 in good health and CMV-seronegative. CDR3 region: CASSPPAGVGETQYF. The sequenced DNA: TGTGCCAGCAGCCCCCCAGCGGGAGTGGGAGAGACCCAGTACTTC.